This section outlines one T cell receptor (beta chain) sequence together with its context. Its target is not known. The data were taken from a study of T cell responses to AZD1222 COVID-19 vaccine. Study background: Recipients boosted at about 4 weeks or about 12 weeks are pooled. The study, taken as a whole, reports: CD4 TCRs linked to vaccination spanned spike, dominating at 160-218 and 743-854. The donors showed a predominance of white British ancestry and of females, with possible underestimation of clonal diversity.

TCRdb keeps only in-frame clones here, not all; method: immunoSEQ multiplex PCR. Here the sample spans more than 110,000 clones, around 93% being singletons. With V trimmed by 2 bases and J by 4 bases, 9 bases remained unmatched. The length of the CDR3 is 16 residues. Germline V CDR1 and CDR2: SGDLS, YYNGEE. The receptor comes from an adult in good health. The V gene is TRBV9, the J gene TRBJ2-3; 8 nucleotides match TRBD1. This specimen consisted of peripheral blood, obtained on day 0 of AZD1222 vaccination. Written as DNA, the CDR3 is TGTGCCAGCAGCGTCCGAGGTTACAGGGGGGCAGATACGCAGTATTTT. Translating gives CASSVRGYRGADTQYF. The variable domain in full, completed from reference TRBV9 and TRBJ2-3, reads DSGVTQTPKHLITATGQRVTLRCSPRSGDLSVYWYQQSLDQGLQFLIQYYNGEERAKGNILERFSAQQFPDLHSELNLSSLELGDSALYFCASSVRGYRGADTQYFGPGTRLTVL.